This T cell receptor (beta chain) emerged from a study of T-cell memory formation after mild COVID-19. This clonotype has a handful of counts. Its antigen is unidentified. This CDR3 contains 14 residues. The V segment lost 6 bases and the J segment 1 base; nucleotides outside the gene matches: 6. The germline gives CDR1 SQVTM, CDR2 ANQGSEA. Study-wide results and limits: Confirmation of SARS-CoV-2 specificity was lacking for second-wave clones peaking day 37.

Constant-segment primers and 5'RACE yielded cDNA libraries for TCR alpha and TCR beta, each carrying sample barcodes and UMIs. Via MiXCR, TCRdb re-called the 5' RACE reads, giving one row per CDR3 protein. The sample records roughly 240,000 distinct CDR3 sequences, 15% to 17% being singletons. Sequenced input: PBMCs or a T cell subset sorted from them (not recorded which). The clonotype was recovered from an adult woman who had mild COVID-19 (a few samples of this study predate the infection). Cell type and time point are not known. This chain connects TRBV29-1 to TRBJ2-7; 10 nucleotides line up with TRBD1. The CDR3, as DNA: TGCAGCGTCCTCGGGACAGGGGTGTCCTACGAGCAGTACTTC. Translating gives CSVLGTGVSYEQYF.